This T cell receptor (beta chain) was observed in a study of T cells in Graves' hyperthyroidism and ophthalmopathy. This clonotype occurred many times. From germline, CDR1 is MNHNS and CDR2 SASEGT. V gave up 7 bases and J gave up 3 bases, with 9 bases separating them. The CDR3 is made up of 13 amino acids. The TCR beta CDR3 regions underwent amplification using RNA transcripts as the source. HTBI primers were employed in a first-round RT-PCR of the TCR CDR3. TCRdb independently ran MiXCR on the multiplex PCR reads; one entry per CDR3 protein. The sample has around 350,000 distinct CDR3 sequences; about a fifth are singletons. Diagnosis of hyperthyroidism was new in patients aged 18 to 65, and its duration was under 2 months.

Material for sequencing was blood. The sequence derives from a young woman with Graves' hyperthyroidism. The chain links TRBV6-1 to TRBJ1-4; D not certain. CDR3 region: CASKGHANEKLFF. The CDR3 coding sequence is TGTGCCAGCAAGGGTCATGCTAATGAAAAACTGTTTTTT.